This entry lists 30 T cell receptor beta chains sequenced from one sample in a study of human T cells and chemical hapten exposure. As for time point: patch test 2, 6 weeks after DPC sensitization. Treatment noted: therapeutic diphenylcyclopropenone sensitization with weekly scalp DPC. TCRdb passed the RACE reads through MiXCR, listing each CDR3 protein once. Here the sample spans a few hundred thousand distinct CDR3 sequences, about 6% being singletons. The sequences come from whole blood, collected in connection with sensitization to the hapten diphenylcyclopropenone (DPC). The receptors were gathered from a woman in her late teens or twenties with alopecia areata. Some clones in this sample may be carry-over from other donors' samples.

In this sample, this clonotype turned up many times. The DNA of the CDR3 is TGTGCCAGCAGTTTAGCTAGAACCGGGGAGCTGTTTTTT. Protein sequence: CASSLARTGELFF. The rearrangement joins TRBV27 to TRBJ2-2; no reliable D call. This CDR3 has 13 residues. Germline loops: CDR1 MNHEY, CDR2 SMNVEV (reference sequence). Trimming took off 2 bases at V and 5 bases at J, with 6 bases between the two ends.

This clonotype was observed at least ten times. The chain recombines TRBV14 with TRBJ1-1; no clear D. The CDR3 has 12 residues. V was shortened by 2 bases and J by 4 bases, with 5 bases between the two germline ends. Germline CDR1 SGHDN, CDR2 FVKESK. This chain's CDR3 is CASSQISTEAFF. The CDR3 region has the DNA TGTGCCAGCAGCCAAATCTCCACTGAAGCTTTCTTT.

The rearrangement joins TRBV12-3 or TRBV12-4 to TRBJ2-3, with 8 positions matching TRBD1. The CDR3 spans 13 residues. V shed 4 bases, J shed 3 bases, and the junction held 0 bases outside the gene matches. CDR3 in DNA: TGTGCCAGCAGTTGGGACAGGACAGATACGCAGTATTTT. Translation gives CASSWDRTDTQYF.

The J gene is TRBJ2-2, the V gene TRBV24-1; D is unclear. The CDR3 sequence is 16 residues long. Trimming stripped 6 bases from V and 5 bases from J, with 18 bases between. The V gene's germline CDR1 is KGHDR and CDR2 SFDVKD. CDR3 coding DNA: TGTGCCACCAGTAATCAAATGAGCAGCCGAACCGGGGAGCTGTTTTTT. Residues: CATSNQMSSRTGELFF.

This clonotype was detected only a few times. The CDR3 spells CASSPRGRTDTQYF. The CDR3 DNA sequence: TGTGCCAGCAGCCCCAGGGGGAGGACAGATACGCAGTATTTT. J is TRBJ2-3 and V is TRBV12-3 or TRBV12-4; D perhaps matches TRBD1 (7 bases). The ends were cut back, 6 bases at V and 3 bases at J, with 13 bases in the middle. The CDR3 totals 14 residues.

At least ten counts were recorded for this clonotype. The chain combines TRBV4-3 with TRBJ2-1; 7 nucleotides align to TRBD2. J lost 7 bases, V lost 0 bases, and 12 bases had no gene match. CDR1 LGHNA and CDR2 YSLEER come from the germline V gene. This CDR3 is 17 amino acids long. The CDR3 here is CASSQDPIGGGRNEQFF. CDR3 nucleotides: TGCGCCAGCAGCCAAGATCCAATAGGCGGGGGTCGGAATGAGCAGTTCTTC.

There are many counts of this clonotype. Here the CDR3 reads CASSYQRSGTVNTEAFF. In DNA form, the CDR3 reads TGCGCCAGCAGCTACCAAAGATCTGGGACAGTGAACACTGAAGCTTTCTTT. This chain joins TRBV4-3 and TRBJ1-1, with TRBD1 matching 7 bases. V lost 5 bases and J lost 0; bases outside the gene matches: 12. The CDR3 is made up of 17 amino acids. The germline CDR1 and CDR2 sequences are LGHNA and YSLEER.

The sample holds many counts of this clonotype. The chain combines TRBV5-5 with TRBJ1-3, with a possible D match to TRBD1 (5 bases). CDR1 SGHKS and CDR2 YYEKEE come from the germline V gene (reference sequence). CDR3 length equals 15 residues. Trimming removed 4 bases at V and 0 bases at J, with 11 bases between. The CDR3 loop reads CASSAGHVSGNTIYF. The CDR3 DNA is TGTGCCAGCAGCGCCGGACACGTCTCTGGAAACACCATATATTTT.

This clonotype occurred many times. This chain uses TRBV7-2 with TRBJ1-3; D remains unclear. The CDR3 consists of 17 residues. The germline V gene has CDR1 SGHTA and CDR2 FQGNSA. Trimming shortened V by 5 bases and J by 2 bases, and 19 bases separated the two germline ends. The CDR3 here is CASSISPQQAPGNTIYF. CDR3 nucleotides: TGTGCCAGCAGCATATCCCCACAGCAAGCCCCTGGAAACACCATATATTTT. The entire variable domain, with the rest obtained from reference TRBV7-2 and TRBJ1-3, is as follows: GAGVSQSPSNKVTEKGKDVELRCDPISGHTALYWYRQSLGQGLEFLIYFQGNSAPDKSGLPSDRFSAERTGGSVSTLTIQRTQQEDSAVYLCASSISPQQAPGNTIYFGEGSWLTVV.

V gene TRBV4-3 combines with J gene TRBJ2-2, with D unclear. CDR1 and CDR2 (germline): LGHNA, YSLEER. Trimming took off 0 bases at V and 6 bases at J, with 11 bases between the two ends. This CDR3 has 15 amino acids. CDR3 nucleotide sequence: TGCGCCAGCAGCCAAGATAGGTCGCCGGCCGGGGAGCTGTTTTTT. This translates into CASSQDRSPAGELFF.

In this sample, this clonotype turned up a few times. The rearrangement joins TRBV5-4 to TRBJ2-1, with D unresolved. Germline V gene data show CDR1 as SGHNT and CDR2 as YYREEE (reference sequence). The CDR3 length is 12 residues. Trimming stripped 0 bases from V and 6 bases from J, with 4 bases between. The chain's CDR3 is CASSLEPNEQFF. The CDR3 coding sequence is TGTGCCAGCAGCTTGGAACCCAATGAGCAGTTCTTC.

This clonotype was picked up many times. The CDR3 loop is CSARGLGKIYSGNTIYF. CDR3 bases: TGCAGTGCTAGGGGGTTAGGGAAGATATACTCTGGAAACACCATATATTTT. The chain links TRBV20-1 to TRBJ1-3; D not certain. The CDR3 is made up of 17 amino acids. CDR1 and CDR2 from the germline V gene are DFQATT and SNEGSKA (reference sequence). V shed 3 bases and J shed 0 bases, with 18 bases lying between them.

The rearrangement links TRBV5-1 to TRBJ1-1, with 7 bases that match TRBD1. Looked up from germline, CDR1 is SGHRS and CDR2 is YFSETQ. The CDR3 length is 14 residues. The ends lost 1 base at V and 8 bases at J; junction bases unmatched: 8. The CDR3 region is CASSLSVGQTEAFF. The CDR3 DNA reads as TGCGCCAGCAGCTTGTCCGTGGGACAGACCGAAGCTTTCTTT.

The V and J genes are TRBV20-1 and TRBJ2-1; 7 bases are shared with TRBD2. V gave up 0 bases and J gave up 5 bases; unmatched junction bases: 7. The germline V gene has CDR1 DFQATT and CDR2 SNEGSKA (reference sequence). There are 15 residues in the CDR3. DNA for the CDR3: TGCAGTGCTAGAGATTTCCGCCTAGCGGACAATGAGCAGTTCTTC. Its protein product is CSARDFRLADNEQFF.

The CDR3 region is CASTHGIQPQHF. The CDR3 region has the DNA TGTGCCAGCACCCACGGGATACAGCCCCAGCATTTT. V gene TRBV16 combines with J gene TRBJ1-5, with D unresolved. CDR3 size: 12 residues. V was pared by 7 bases and J by 7 bases, with 11 bases between. The germline gives CDR1 KGHSY, CDR2 FQNENV.

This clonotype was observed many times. CDR3 bases: TGCAGTGCTTCCCCCGCGGATGGAAATGGCTACACCTTC. Translation gives CSASPADGNGYTF. The chain links TRBV20-1 to TRBJ1-2; unclear D gene. The CDR3 contains 13 residues. Germline V CDR1 and CDR2: DFQATT, SNEGSKA (reference sequence). V gave up 5 bases and J gave up 6 bases, with 16 bases separating them.

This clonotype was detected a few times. The CDR3 sequence: CASSLAQGADTQYF. Here the CDR3 DNA reads TGCGCCAGCAGCTTGGCTCAGGGCGCAGATACGCAGTATTTT. The V gene is TRBV5-1, the J gene TRBJ2-3, with D possibly matching TRBD1 (5 bases). Per germline, CDR1 SGHRS and CDR2 YFSETQ. The CDR3 has 14 amino acids. V lost 0 bases to trimming and J lost 4 bases, with 9 bases between them.

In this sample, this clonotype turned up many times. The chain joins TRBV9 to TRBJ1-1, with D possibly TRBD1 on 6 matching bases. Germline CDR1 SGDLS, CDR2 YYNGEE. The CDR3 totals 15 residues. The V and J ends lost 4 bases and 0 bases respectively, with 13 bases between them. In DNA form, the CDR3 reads TGTGCCAGCAGCATACGACAGGACTTGAACACTGAAGCTTTCTTT. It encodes CASSIRQDLNTEAFF.

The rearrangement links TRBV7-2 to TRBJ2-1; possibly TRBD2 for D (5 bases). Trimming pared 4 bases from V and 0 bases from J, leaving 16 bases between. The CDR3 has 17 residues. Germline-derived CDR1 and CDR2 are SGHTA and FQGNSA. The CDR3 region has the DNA TGTGCCAGCAGCTCAAGACTATCGGGTCCCTCCTACAATGAGCAGTTCTTC. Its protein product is CASSSRLSGPSYNEQFF.

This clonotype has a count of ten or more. DNA for the CDR3: TGTGCCAGCACCCTAACCCCGCAGGAATATCAGCCCCAGCATTTT. It codes for CASTLTPQEYQPQHF. The J gene is TRBJ1-5, the V gene TRBV6-1; D is uncertain. V shed 7 bases and J shed 5 bases, with 18 bases lying between them. The V gene's germline CDR1 is MNHNS and CDR2 SASEGT. The CDR3 spans 15 residues.

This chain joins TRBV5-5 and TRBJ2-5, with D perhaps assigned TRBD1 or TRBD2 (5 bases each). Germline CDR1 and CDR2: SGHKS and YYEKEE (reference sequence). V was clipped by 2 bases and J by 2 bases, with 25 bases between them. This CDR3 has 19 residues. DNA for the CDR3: TGTGCCAGCAGCTTCAGCTGGGGCTTTGAGGGTTTGCGACAAGAGACCCAGTACTTC. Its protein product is CASSFSWGFEGLRQETQYF.

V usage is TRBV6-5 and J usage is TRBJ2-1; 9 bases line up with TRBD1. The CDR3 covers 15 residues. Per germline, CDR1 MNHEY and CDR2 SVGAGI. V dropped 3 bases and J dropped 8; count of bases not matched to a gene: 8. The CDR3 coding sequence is TGTGCCAGCAGTTATAGGGACAGGGAGTGGGATGAGCAGTTCTTC. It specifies CASSYRDREWDEQFF.

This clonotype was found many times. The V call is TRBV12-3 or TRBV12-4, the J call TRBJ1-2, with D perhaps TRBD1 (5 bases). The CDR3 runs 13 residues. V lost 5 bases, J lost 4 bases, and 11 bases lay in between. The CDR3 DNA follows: TGTGCCAGCAGTCGCCGGGACGGCTATGGCTACACCTTC. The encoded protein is CASSRRDGYGYTF.

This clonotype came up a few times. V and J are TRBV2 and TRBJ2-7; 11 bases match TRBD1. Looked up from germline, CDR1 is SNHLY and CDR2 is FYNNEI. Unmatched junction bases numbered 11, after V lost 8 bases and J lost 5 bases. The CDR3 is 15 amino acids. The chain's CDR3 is CASLTRTGGWDEQYF. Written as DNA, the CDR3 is TGTGCCAGCCTCACCCGGACAGGGGGCTGGGACGAGCAGTACTTC. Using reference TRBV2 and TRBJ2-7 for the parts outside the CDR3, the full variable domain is EPEVTQTPSHQVTQMGQEVILRCVPISNHLYFYWYRQILGQKVEFLVSFYNNEISEKSEIFDDQFSVERPDGSNFTLKIRSTKLEDSAMYFCASLTRTGGWDEQYFGPGTRLTVT.

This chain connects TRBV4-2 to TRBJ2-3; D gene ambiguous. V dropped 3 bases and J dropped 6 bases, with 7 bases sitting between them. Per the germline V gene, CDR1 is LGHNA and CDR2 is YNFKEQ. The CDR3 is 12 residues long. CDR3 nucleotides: TGTGCCAGCAGCCATAGTAGGGATACGCAGTATTTT. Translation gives CASSHSRDTQYF.

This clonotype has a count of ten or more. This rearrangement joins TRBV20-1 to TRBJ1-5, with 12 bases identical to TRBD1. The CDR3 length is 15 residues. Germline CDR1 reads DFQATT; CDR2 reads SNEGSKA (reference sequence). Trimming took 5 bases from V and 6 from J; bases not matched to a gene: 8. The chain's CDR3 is CSAEGQGAFTQPQHF. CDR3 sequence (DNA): TGCAGTGCTGAGGGACAGGGGGCGTTTACTCAGCCCCAGCATTTT.

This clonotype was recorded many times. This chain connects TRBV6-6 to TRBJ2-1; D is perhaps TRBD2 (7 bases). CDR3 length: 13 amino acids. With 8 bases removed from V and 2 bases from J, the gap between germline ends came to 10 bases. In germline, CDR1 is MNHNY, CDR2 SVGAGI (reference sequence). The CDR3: CASGGGPYNEQFF. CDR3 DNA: TGTGCCAGCGGCGGGGGCCCCTACAATGAGCAGTTCTTC.

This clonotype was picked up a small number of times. The CDR3: CASSYGTINQPQHF. The CDR3 region has the DNA TGTGCCAGCAGTTATGGAACGATCAATCAGCCCCAGCATTTT. V is TRBV6-2 or TRBV6-3 and J is TRBJ1-5; D uncertain. The CDR3 is 14 residues long. Germline V gives CDR1 MNHEY, CDR2 SVGEGT. Between the trimmed V and J ends, which lost 3 bases and 3 bases, there was a span of 9 bases.

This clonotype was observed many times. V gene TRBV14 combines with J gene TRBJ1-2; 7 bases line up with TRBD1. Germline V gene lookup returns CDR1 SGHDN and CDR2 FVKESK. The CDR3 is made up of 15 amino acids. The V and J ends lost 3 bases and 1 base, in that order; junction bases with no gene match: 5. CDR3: CASSQGTALNYGYTF. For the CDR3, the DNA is TGTGCCAGCAGCCAGGGGACAGCTCTTAACTATGGCTACACCTTC.

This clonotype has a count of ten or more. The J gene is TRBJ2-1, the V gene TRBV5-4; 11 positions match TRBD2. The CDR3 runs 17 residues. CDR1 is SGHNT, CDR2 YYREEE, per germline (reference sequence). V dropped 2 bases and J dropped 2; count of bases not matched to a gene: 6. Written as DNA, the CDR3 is TGTGCCAGCAGCTTCTATCTACTAGCGGGGGCCTACAATGAGCAGTTCTTC. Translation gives CASSFYLLAGAYNEQFF. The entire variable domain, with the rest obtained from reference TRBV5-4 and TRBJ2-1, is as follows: ETGVTQSPTHLIKTRGQQVTLRCSSQSGHNTVSWYQQALGQGPQFIFQYYREEENGRGNFPPRFSGLQFPNYSSELNVNALELDDSALYLCASSFYLLAGAYNEQFFGPGTRLTVL.